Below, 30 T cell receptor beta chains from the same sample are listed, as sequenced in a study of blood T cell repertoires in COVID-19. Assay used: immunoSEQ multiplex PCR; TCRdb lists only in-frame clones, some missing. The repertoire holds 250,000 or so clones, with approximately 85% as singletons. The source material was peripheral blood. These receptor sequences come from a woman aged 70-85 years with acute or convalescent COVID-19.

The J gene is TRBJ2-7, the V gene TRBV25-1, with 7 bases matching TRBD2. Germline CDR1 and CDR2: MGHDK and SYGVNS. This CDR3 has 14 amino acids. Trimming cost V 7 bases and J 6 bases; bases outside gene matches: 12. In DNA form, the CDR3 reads TGTGCCAGCAAGGGCGGGGGACTTTTTGGCGAGCAGTACTTC. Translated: CASKGGGLFGEQYF.

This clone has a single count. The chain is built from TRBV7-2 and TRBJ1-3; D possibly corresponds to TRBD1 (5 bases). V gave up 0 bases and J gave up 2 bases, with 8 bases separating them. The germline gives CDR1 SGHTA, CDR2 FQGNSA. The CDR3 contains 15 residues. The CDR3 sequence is CASSLAGAAGNTIYF. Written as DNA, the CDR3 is TGTGCCAGCAGCTTAGCAGGGGCTGCTGGAAACACCATATATTTT.

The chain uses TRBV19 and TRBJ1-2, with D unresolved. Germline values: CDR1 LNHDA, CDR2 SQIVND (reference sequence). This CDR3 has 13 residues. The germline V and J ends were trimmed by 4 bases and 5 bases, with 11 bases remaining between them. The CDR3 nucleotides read TGTGCCAGTAGTAGACAAGGGAGTTATGGCTACACCTTC. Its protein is CASSRQGSYGYTF.

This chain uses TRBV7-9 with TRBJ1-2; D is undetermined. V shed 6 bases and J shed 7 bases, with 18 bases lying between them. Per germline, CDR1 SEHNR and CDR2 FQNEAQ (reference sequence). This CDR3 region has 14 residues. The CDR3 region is CASSFRVPRGGYTF. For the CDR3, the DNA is TGTGCCAGCAGTTTTAGAGTACCCCGGGGTGGCTACACCTTC.

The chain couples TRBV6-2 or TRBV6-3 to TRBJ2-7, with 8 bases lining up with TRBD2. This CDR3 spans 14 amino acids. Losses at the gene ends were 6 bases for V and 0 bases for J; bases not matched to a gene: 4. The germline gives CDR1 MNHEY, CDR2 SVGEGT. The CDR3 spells CASSPGTSSYEQYF. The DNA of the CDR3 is TGTGCCAGCAGCCCCGGGACTAGCTCCTACGAGCAGTACTTC.

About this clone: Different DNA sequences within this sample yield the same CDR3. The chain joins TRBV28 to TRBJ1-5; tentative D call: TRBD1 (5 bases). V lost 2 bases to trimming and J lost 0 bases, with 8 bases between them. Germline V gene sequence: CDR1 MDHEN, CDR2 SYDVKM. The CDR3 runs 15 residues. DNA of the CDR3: TGTGCCAGCAGTTTAGGGGGGTATAGCAATCAGCCCCAGCATTTT. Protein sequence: CASSLGGYSNQPQHF.

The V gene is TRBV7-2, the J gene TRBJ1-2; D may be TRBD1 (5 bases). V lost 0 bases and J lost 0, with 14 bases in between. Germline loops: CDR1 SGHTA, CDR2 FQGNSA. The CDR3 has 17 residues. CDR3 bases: TGTGCCAGCAGCTTAGCAGGAGGGGCCGGACCTAACTATGGCTACACCTTC. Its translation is CASSLAGGAGPNYGYTF. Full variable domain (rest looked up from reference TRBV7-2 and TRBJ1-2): GAGVSQSPSNKVTEKGKDVELRCDPISGHTALYWYRQSLGQGLEFLIYFQGNSAPDKSGLPSDRFSAERTGGSVSTLTIQRTQQEDSAVYLCASSLAGGAGPNYGYTFGSGTRLTVV.

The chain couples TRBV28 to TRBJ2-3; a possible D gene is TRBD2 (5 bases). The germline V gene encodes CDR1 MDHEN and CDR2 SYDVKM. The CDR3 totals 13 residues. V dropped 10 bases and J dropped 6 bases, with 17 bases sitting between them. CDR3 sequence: CATSTLAPDTQYF. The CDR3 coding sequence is TGTGCCACTAGTACGCTAGCCCCGGATACGCAGTATTTT.

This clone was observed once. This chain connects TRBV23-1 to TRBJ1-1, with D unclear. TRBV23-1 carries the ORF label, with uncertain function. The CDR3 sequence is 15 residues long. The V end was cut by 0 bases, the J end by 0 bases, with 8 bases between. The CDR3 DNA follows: TGCGCCAGCAGTCAATCGACACGGATGAACACTGAAGCTTTCTTT. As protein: CASSQSTRMNTEAFF.

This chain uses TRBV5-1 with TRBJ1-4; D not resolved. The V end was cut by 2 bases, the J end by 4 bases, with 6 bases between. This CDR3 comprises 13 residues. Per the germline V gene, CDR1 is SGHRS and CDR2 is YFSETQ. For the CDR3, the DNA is TGCGCCAGCAGCTTCCGTATTAATGAAAAACTGTTTTTT. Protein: CASSFRINEKLFF. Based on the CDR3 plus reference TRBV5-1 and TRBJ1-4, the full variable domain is KAGVTQTPRYLIKTRGQQVTLSCSPISGHRSVSWYQQTPGQGLQFLFEYFSETQRNKGNFPGRFSGRQFSNSRSEMNVSTLELGDSALYLCASSFRINEKLFFGSGTQLSVL.

The CDR3 nucleotides are TGTGCCAGCAGTTGGGACAGGACGGGGACCTACGAGCAGTACTTC. Amino acid sequence: CASSWDRTGTYEQYF. The chain has TRBV6-2 or TRBV6-3 and TRBJ2-7; 8 nucleotides agree with TRBD1. V was pared by 4 bases and J by 2 bases, with 7 bases of the junction left unmatched. Germline lookup yields CDR1 MNHEY and CDR2 SVGEGT. This CDR3 spans 15 amino acids.

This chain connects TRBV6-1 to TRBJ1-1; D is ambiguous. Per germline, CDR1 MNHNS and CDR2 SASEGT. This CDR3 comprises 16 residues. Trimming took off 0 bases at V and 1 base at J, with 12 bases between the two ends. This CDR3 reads CASSEAHGRPNTEAFF. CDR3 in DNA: TGTGCCAGCAGTGAAGCGCACGGCAGGCCGAACACTGAAGCTTTCTTT.

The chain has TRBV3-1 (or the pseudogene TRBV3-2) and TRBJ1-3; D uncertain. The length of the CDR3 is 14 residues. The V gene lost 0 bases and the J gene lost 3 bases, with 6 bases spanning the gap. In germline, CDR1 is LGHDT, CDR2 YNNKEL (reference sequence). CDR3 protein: CASSQDYSGNTIYF. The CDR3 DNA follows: TGTGCCAGCAGCCAAGACTACAGTGGAAACACCATATATTTT.

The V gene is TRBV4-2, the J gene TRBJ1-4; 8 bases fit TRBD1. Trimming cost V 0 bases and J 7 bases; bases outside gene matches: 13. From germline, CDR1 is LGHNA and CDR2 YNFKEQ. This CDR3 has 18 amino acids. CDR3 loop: CASSQDLLGQASGEKLFF. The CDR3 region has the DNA TGTGCCAGCAGCCAAGATCTTTTGGGACAGGCCTCAGGTGAAAAACTGTTTTTT.

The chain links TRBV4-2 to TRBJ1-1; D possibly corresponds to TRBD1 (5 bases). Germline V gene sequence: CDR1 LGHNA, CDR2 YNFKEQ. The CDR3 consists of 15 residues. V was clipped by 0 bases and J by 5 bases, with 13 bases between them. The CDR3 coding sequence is TGTGCCAGCAGCCAAGATGAGGCCCGGGGGACTGAAGCTTTCTTT. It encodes CASSQDEARGTEAFF.

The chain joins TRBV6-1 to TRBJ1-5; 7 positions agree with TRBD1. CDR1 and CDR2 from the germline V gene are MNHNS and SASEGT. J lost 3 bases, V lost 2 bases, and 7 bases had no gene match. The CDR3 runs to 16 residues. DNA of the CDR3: TGTGCCAGCAGTGAATCCCCAGACAGGGCCAATCAGCCCCAGCATTTT. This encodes CASSESPDRANQPQHF.

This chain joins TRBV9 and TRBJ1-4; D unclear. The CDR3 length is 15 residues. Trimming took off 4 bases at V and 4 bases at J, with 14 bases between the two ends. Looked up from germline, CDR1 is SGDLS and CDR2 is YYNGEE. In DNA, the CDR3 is TGTGCCAGCAGCCCCCTTTTCGGGAATAATGAAAAACTGTTTTTT. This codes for CASSPLFGNNEKLFF.

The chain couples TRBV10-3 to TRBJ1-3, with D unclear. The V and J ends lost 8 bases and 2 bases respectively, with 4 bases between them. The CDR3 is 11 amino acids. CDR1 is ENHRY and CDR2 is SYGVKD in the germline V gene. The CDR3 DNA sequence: TGTGCCATCTCAGCTGGAAACACCATATATTTT. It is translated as CAISAGNTIYF.

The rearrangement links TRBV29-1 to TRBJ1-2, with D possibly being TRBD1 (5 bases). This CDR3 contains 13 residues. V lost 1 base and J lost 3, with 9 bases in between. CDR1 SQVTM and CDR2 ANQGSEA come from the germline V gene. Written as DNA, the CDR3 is TGCAGCGTTGAAGGGGGCGAGGACTATGGCTACACCTTC. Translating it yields CSVEGGEDYGYTF.

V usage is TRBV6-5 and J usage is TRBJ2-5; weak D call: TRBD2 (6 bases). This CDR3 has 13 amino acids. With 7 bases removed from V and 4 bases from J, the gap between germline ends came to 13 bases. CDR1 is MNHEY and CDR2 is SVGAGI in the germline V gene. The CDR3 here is CASNRQGGETQYF. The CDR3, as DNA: TGTGCCAGCAACCGCCAGGGAGGAGAGACCCAGTACTTC.

CDR3 in amino acids: CAISEGLGTGGGLAFF. The CDR3 DNA follows: TGTGCCATCAGTGAAGGTCTTGGGACAGGGGGCGGATTAGCTTTCTTT. The genes are TRBV10-3 and TRBJ1-1; 12 nucleotides align to TRBD1. With 3 bases clipped from V and 10 bases from J, the junction kept 12 bases outside the gene matches. CDR3 length: 16 residues. CDR1 is ENHRY, CDR2 SYGVKD, per germline.

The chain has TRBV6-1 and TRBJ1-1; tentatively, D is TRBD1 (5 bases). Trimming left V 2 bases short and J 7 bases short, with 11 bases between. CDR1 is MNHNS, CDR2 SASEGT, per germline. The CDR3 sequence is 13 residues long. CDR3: CASSEQGGYEAFF. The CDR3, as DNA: TGTGCCAGCAGTGAACAGGGCGGATATGAAGCTTTCTTT.

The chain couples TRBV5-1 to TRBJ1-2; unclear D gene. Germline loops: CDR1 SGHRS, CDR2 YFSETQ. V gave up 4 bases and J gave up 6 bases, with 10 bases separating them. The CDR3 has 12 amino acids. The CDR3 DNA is TGCGCCAGCAGCCCAACAGAGAATGGCTACACCTTC. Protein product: CASSPTENGYTF.

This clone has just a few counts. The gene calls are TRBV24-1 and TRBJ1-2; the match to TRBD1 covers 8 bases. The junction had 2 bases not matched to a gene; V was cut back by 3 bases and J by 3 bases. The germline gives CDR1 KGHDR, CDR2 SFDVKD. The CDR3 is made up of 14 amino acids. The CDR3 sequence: CATSDTGGDYGYTF. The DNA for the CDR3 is TGTGCCACCAGTGATACAGGGGGGGACTATGGCTACACCTTC.

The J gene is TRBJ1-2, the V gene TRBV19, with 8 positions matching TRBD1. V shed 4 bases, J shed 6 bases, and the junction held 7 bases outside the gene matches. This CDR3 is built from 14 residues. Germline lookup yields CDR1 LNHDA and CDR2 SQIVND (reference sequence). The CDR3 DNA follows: TGTGCCAGTAGTAAAGGACAGGGAATGGATGGCTACACCTTC. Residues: CASSKGQGMDGYTF. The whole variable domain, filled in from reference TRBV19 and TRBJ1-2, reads DGGITQSPKYLFRKEGQNVTLSCEQNLNHDAMYWYRQDPGQGLRLIYYSQIVNDFQKGDIAEGYSVSREKKESFPLTVTSAQKNPTAFYLCASSKGQGMDGYTFGSGTRLTVV.

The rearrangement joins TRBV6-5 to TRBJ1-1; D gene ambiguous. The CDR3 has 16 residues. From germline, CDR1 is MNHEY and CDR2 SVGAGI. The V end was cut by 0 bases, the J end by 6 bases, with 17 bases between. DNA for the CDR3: TGTGCCAGCAGTTACTCGGGCGTTGTGGGTATCGCTGAAGCTTTCTTT. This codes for CASSYSGVVGIAEAFF.

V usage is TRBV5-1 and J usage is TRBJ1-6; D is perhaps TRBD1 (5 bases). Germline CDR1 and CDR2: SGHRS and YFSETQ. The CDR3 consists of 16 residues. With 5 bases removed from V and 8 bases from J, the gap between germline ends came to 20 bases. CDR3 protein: CASSLVGGTIYSPLHF. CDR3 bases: TGCGCCAGCAGTTTAGTGGGGGGTACTATTTATTCACCCCTCCACTTT.

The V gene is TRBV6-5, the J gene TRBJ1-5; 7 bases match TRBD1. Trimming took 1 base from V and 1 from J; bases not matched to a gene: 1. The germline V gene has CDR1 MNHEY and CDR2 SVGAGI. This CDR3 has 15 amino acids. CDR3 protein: CASSYLGGSNQPQHF. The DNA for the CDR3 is TGTGCCAGCAGTTACTTAGGGGGCAGCAATCAGCCCCAGCATTTT.

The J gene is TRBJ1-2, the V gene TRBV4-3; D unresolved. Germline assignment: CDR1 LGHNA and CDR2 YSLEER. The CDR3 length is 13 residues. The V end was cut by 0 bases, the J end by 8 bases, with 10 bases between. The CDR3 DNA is TGCGCCAGCAGCCAAGATAAGGGAGGCGGCTACACCTTC. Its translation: CASSQDKGGGYTF.

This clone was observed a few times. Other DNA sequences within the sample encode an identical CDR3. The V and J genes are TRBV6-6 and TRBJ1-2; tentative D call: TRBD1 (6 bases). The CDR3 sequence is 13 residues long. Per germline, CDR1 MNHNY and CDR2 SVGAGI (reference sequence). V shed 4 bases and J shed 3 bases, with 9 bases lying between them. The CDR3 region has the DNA TGTGCCAGCAGTTCCACAGGGTACTATGGCTACACCTTC. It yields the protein CASSSTGYYGYTF.